The TCR beta chain described here comes from a study of identical twins. General study findings and limits: Cross-sectional statistics, not tracking of the same donors, supported the conclusions.

Note on this clonotype: The antigen is unknown.

TCRdb reprocessed the 5' RACE reads via MiXCR and lists one record per CDR3 protein. In the table there are about 660,000 distinct CDR3 sequences, 8.6% of which are singletons. The CDR3 has 13 amino acids. Trimming pared 0 bases from V and 5 bases from J, leaving 5 bases between. Germline V lookup: CDR1 LNHNV, CDR2 YYDKDF (reference sequence). This same sample was also taken into another study, of yellow fever vaccine responses in identical twins.

This chain joins TRBV15 and TRBJ2-1, with D possibly TRBD1 on 5 matching bases. The sequence derives from a woman younger than 35 in good health. The sample was PBMCs. In nucleotides, the CDR3 is TGTGCCACCAGCAGAGAACAGGACAATGAGCAGTTCTTC. Protein product: CATSREQDNEQFF.